This is a list of T cell receptor beta chains from one sample in a study of human T cells and chemical hapten exposure. One entry per CDR3 protein, called by TCRdb with MiXCR from the RACE reads. This sample has tens of thousands of distinct CDR3 sequences, with approximately 10% found just once. This specimen was whole blood, taken in connection with sensitization to the hapten diphenylcyclopropenone (DPC). These receptors all come from a woman aged 50 to 60 with alopecia areata. Some clones in this sample may be carry-over from other donors' samples. CDR3s leave out the opening cysteine and the closing phenylalanine or tryptophan. A D gene is named only where the DNA matches it firmly. The size field is filled for only some rows; it gives once, few, many or a size class.

cdr3_length v_call d_call clone_size cdr3_aa
13 TRBV27 TRBD1 many ASSPDRGNTGELF
12 TRBV11-1 . . ASSSRRVEETQY
13 TRBV5-1 TRBD2 few ASSWSGGSTDTQY
10 TRBV29-1 . many SVGQGGETQY
12 TRBV11-2 TRBD2 many ASSPRLAGDIQY
12 TRBV15 . once ATSRGVGNQPQH
11 TRBV5-1 TRBD2 many ASVLAEGNEQF
11 TRBV19 TRBD1 many ASSLAGTGEAF
12 TRBV7-9 . . ASSFYEGSGTQY
11 TRBV5-1 . few ASSFGTNTEAF
14 TRBV18 TRBD2 . ASPTLAGVPSGELF
12 TRBV19 . few ASRSAGRNYGYT
12 TRBV20-1 . few SARAPVGTSEQY
12 TRBV5-4 . many ASSLEVGVETQY
13 TRBV7-2 TRBD2 many ASSQTSGSSNEQF
12 TRBV6-6 . many ASSYVPPSDTQY
10 TRBV20-1 . . SAISGPYEQY
9 TRBV6-5 . many ASSRLETQY